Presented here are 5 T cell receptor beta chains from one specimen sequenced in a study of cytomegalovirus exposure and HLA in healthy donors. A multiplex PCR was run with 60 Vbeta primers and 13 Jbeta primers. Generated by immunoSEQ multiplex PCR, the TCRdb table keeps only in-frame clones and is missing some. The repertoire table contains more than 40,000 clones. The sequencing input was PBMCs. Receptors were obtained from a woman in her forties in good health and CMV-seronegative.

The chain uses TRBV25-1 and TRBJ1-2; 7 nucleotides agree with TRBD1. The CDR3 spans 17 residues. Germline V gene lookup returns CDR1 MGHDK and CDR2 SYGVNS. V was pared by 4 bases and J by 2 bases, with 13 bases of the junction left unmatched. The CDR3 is CASSARDSPFLNYGYTF. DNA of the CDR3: TGTGCCAGCAGTGCCCGGGACAGCCCATTTCTAAACTATGGCTACACCTTC.

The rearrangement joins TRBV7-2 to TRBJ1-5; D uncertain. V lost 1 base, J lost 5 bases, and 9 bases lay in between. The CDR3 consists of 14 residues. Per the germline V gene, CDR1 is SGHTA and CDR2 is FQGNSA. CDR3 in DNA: TGTGCCAGCAGCTTAGACGGGGATGATCAGCCCCAGCATTTT. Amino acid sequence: CASSLDGDDQPQHF.

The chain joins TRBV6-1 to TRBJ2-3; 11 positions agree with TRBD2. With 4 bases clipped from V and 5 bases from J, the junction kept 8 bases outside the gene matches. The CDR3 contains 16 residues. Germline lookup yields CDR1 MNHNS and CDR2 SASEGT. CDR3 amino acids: CASSVPTSGMIDTQYF. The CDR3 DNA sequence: TGTGCCAGCAGTGTCCCGACTAGCGGGATGATAGATACGCAGTATTTT.

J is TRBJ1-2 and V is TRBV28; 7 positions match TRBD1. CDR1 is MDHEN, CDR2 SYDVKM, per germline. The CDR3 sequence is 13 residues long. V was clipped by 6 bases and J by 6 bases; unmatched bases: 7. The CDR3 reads CASRTGTVNGYTF. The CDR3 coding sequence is TGTGCCAGCAGAACCGGGACAGTAAATGGCTACACCTTC.

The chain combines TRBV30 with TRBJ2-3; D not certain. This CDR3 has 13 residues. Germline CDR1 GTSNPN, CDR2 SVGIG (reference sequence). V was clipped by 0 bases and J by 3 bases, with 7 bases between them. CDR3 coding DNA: TGTGCCTGGAGTGTTGGCACGACAGATACGCAGTATTTT. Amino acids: CAWSVGTTDTQYF.